The rows below give T cell receptor beta chains drawn from one sample of a study of T cells after yellow fever vaccination. TCRdb independently ran MiXCR on the 5' RACE reads; one entry per CDR3 protein. The table has some 500,000 distinct CDR3 sequences, about 14% seen once. The material sequenced was PBMCs, taken on the day of the yellow fever booster vaccination. Source of these receptors: a man aged 30 to 39 who received the YFV17D yellow fever vaccine. Both conserved end residues are part of each CDR3. A D gene is named only where the DNA matches it firmly.

len,v_gene,d_gene,CDR3aa
15,TRBV19,-,CASSMRQGIYNEQFF
14,TRBV5-1,-,CASNPGGPSDEQYF
13,TRBV3-1,-,CASSHPHRAEQYF
13,TRBV7-9,-,CASSVLATGELFF
15,TRBV20-1,-,CSASQTSGKHNEQFF
19,TRBV19,TRBD1,CASTYELDRGDFSNQPQHF
15,TRBV5-5,TRBD2,CASSLQREVVNEQYF
16,TRBV7-9,-,CASSLALTRGANVLTF
15,TRBV12-3/TRBV12-4,-,CASSLEGTPYNEQFF
18,TRBV11-2,-,CASSPFLHTGTHRDTQYF
13,TRBV7-2,TRBD1,CASSGQAGETQYF
15,TRBV20-1,TRBD1,CSASPADRVVNTIYF
14,TRBV6-2/TRBV6-3,-,CASSFTGKEGEQYF
17,TRBV14,TRBD2,CASSQDSPAGGRDEQFF
14,TRBV21-1,-,CASISKGGFSEQYF
14,TRBV21-1,-,CASRGRTGRETQYF
15,TRBV20-1,-,CSAHSGASSYNEQFF
11,TRBV7-6,-,CASSAITEQFF
15,TRBV19,-,CASSYYGRVPGELFF
15,TRBV5-1,TRBD2,CASSLQGGSNDEQFF
15,TRBV5-1,TRBD1,CASSPGSGTGETQYF
14,TRBV7-6,TRBD1,CASSLAGTGHPAFF
14,TRBV7-2,-,CASSFWANTGELFF
18,TRBV29-1,TRBD2,CSARFLGASGRAQETQYF
17,TRBV7-2,TRBD1,CASSSTPPDRRLSPLHF
16,TRBV5-5,-,CASSFPRGGVPGEQFF
16,TRBV10-3,TRBD2,CAINGGGRVGYNEQFF
15,TRBV28,-,CASSLTGVGKNIQYF
12,TRBV20-1,TRBD2,CSVAGGGYEQYF
15,TRBV15,-,CATSRGLPGPETQYF
17,TRBV20-1,TRBD2,CSASASGRAGDTGELFF
13,TRBV5-1,TRBD1,CASMTGDTGELFF
15,TRBV7-2,-,CASSLYGLGTEEQYF
13,TRBV14,-,CASSQVGTGGYTF
15,TRBV7-2,-,CASSPFDPSYNEQFF
16,TRBV5-1,TRBD1,CASSLGPTGAVYEQYF
12,TRBV29-1,-,CSVEGGGVQAFF
16,TRBV6-2/TRBV6-3,-,CASSRRLTGLSYEQYF
15,TRBV7-2,TRBD1,CASSLAGTGFNEQFF
16,TRBV5-1,TRBD1,CASGENRGMGTGELFF
14,TRBV6-5,-,CASSYSMVSGEQYF
13,TRBV25-1,TRBD1,CASAYGTVTEAFF
13,TRBV7-2,-,CASSSSGEETQYF